This paragraph covers one TCR beta chain sequence. The antigen is unknown. Produced via immunoSEQ multiplex PCR; TCRdb's table is partial and in-frame only. The table records fewer than 120,000 clones, over 75% of them present only once. The CDR3 runs to 16 residues. Deletions cut 6 bases from V and 4 bases from J, with 16 bases between. CDR1 is LNHDA, CDR2 SQIVND, per germline (reference sequence). The sample is drawn from a study of cytomegalovirus exposure and HLA in healthy donors. Findings of the study overall: In the approximately 120 validation repertoires, a later analysis found that first-cohort TCR clusters tended to co-occur. Rare TCR sequences predominated, though certain public TCRs were found in many donors.

The origin of this receptor is a woman in her twenties or thirties in good health and CMV-seropositive. Sequencing input: PBMCs. This rearrangement joins TRBV19 to TRBJ2-6, with D tentatively TRBD1 (5 bases). For the CDR3, the DNA is TGTGCCAGTAGAGACCTCAGGGCGTCCGGGGCCAACGTCCTGACTTTC. As protein: CASRDLRASGANVLTF.